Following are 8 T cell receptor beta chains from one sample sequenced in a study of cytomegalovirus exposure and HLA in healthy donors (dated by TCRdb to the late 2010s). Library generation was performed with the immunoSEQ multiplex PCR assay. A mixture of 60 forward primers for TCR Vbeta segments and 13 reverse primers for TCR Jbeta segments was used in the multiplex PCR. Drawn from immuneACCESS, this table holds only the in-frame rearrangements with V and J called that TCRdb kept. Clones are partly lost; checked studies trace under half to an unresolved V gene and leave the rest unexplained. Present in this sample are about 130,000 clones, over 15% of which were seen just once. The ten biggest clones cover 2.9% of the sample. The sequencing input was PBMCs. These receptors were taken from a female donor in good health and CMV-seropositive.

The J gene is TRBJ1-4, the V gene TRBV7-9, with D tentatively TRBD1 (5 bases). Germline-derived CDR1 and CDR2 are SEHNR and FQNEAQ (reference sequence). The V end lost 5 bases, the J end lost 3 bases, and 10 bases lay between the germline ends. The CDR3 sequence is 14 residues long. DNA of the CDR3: TGTGCCAGCAGCGATCGGACATCTAATGAAAAACTGTTTTTT. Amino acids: CASSDRTSNEKLFF.

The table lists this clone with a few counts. In nucleotides, the CDR3 is TGTGCCAGCAGTGCCCAACAGGGGGGCCAAGAGACCCAGTACTTC. Translated, it gives CASSAQQGGQETQYF. The rearrangement joins TRBV6-4 to TRBJ2-5; 8 positions match TRBD1. Germline V gene data show CDR1 as MRHNA and CDR2 as SNTAGT. V shed 4 bases and J 1 base; nucleotides not matched to a gene: 5. The CDR3 totals 15 residues.

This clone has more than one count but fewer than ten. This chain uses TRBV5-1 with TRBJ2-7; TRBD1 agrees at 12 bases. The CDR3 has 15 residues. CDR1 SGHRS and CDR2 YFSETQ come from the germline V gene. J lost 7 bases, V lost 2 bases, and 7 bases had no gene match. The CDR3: CASSFLPGQGAEQYF. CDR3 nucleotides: TGCGCCAGCAGCTTTTTACCGGGACAGGGGGCAGAGCAGTACTTC.

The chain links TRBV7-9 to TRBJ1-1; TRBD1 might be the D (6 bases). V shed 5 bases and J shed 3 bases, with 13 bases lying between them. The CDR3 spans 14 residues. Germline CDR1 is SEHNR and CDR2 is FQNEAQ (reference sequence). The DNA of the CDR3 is TGTGCCAGCAGCCCGAATTACAGGGACACTGAAGCTTTCTTT. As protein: CASSPNYRDTEAFF. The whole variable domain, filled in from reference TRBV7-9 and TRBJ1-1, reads DTGVSQNPRHKITKRGQNVTFRCDPISEHNRLYWYRQTLGQGPEFLTYFQNEAQLEKSRLLSDRFSAERPKGSFSTLEIQRTEQGDSAMYLCASSPNYRDTEAFFGQGTRLTVV.

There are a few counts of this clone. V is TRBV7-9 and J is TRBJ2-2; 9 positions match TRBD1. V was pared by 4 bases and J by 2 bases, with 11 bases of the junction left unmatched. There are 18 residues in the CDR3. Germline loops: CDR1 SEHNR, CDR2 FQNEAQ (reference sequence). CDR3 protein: CASSSPDRGKLNTGELFF. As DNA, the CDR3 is TGTGCCAGCAGCTCCCCCGACAGGGGGAAACTTAACACCGGGGAGCTGTTTTTT.

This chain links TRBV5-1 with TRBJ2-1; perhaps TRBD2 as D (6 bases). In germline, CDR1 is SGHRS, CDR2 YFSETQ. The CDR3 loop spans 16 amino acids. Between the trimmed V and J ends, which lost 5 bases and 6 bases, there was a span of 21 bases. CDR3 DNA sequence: TGCGCCAGCAGTCTCTTGGTGGCCGGGAGTTTCAATGAGCAGTTCTTC. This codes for CASSLLVAGSFNEQFF.

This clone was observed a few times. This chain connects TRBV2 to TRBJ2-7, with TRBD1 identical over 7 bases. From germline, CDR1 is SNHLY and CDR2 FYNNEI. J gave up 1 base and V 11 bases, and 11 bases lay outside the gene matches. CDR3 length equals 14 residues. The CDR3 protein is CAGLIRGQSYEQYF. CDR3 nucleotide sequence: TGTGCCGGCCTTATCCGGGGACAGTCCTACGAGCAGTACTTC. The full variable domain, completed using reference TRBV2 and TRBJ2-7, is EPEVTQTPSHQVTQMGQEVILRCVPISNHLYFYWYRQILGQKVEFLVSFYNNEISEKSEIFDDQFSVERPDGSNFTLKIRSTKLEDSAMYFCAGLIRGQSYEQYFGPGTRLTVT.

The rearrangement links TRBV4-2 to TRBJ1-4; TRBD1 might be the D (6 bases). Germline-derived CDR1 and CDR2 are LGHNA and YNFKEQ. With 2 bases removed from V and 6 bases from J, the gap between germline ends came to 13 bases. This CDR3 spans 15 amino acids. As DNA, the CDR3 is TGTGCCAGCAGCCAACGGGGGGGCAAAGATGAAAAACTGTTTTTT. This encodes CASSQRGGKDEKLFF.